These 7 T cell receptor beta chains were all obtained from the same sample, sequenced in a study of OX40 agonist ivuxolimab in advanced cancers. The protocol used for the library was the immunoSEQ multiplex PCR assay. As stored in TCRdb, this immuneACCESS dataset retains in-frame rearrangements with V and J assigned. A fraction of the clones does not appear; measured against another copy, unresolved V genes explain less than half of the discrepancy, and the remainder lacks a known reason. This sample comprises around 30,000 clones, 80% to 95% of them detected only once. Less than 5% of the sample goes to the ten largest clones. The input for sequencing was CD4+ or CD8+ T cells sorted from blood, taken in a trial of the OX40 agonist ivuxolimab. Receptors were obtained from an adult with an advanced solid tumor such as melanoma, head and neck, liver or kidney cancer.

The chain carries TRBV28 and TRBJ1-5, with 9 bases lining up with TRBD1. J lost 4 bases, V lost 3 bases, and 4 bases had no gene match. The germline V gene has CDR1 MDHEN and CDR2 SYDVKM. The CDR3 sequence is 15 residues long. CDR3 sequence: CASSFSGQGNQPQHF. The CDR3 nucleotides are TGTGCCAGCAGTTTTTCGGGACAGGGAAATCAGCCCCAGCATTTT.

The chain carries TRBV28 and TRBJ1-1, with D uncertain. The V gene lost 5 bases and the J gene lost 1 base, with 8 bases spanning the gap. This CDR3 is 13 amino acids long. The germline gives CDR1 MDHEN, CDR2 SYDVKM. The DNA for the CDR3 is TGTGCCAGCAGTAACTTTGGGAACACTGAAGCTTTCTTT. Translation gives CASSNFGNTEAFF.

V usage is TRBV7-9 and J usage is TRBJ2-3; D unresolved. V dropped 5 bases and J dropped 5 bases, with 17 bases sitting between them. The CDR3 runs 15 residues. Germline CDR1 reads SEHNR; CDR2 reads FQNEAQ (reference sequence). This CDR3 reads CASSALGSGGDTQYF. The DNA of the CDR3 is TGTGCCAGCAGCGCCCTCGGATCAGGTGGAGATACGCAGTATTTT. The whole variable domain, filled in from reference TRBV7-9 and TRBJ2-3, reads DTGVSQNPRHKITKRGQNVTFRCDPISEHNRLYWYRQTLGQGPEFLTYFQNEAQLEKSRLLSDRFSAERPKGSFSTLEIQRTEQGDSAMYLCASSALGSGGDTQYFGPGTRLTVL.

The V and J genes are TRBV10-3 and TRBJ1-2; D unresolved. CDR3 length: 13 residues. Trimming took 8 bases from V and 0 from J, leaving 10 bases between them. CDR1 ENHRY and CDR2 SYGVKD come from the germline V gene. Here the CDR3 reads CAISGDTNYGYTF. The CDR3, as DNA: TGTGCCATCTCGGGAGACACTAACTATGGCTACACCTTC.

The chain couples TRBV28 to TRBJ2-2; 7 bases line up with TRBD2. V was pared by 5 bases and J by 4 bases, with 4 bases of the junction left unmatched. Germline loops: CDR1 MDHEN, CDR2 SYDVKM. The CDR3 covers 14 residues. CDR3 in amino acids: CASSPSGVTGELFF. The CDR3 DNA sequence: TGTGCCAGCAGTCCCAGCGGGGTCACCGGGGAGCTGTTTTTT.

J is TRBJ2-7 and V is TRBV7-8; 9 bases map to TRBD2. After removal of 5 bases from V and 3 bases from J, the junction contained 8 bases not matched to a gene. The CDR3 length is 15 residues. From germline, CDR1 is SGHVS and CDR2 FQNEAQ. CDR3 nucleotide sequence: TGTGCCAGCAGCCTACGCGGGGGGGACGACTACGAGCAGTACTTC. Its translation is CASSLRGGDDYEQYF.

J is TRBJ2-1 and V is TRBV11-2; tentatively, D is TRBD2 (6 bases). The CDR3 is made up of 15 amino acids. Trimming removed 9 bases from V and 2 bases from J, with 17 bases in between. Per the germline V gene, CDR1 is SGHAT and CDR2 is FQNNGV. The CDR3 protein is CASSGGGGTYNEQFF. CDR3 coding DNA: TGTGCCAGTTCCGGAGGAGGCGGGACCTACAATGAGCAGTTCTTC.